A single sample is the source of the 18 T cell receptor beta chains below, sequenced in a study of blood T cell repertoires in COVID-19. The repertoire was sequenced with immunoSEQ multiplex PCR; TCRdb's copy has only in-frame clones and lacks some. The sample has some 200,000 clones; about 76% are singletons. The sequencing input was peripheral blood. The receptors were sampled from a woman in her forties or fifties with active or convalescent COVID-19.

This rearrangement joins TRBV19 to TRBJ2-7; TRBD1 aligns across 10 bases. After removal of 5 bases from V and 3 bases from J, the junction contained 10 bases not matched to a gene. The germline CDR1 and CDR2 sequences are LNHDA and SQIVND (reference sequence). CDR3 length: 16 residues. For the CDR3, the DNA is TGTGCCAGTAGTTCCCATCGGGACAGGGGCATCTACGAGCAGTACTTC. It codes for CASSSHRDRGIYEQYF.

The rearrangement links TRBV14 to TRBJ2-5; 10 bases agree with TRBD1. The germline CDR1 and CDR2 sequences are SGHDN and FVKESK. The CDR3 length is 15 residues. Trimming at V came to 5 bases and at J to 4 bases, leaving 7 bases not matched to a gene. The CDR3 DNA reads as TGTGCCAGCAGCGTCGGACAGGGGGTTGGAGAGACCCAGTACTTC. Residues: CASSVGQGVGETQYF.

The V and J genes are TRBV28 and TRBJ2-1; 8 nucleotides line up with TRBD2. The CDR3 loop spans 13 amino acids. CDR1 and CDR2 (germline): MDHEN, SYDVKM. The ends lost 7 bases at V and 4 bases at J; junction bases unmatched: 3. For the CDR3, the DNA is TGTGCCAGCATGAGCGGGGGTTACAATGAGCAGTTCTTC. Translated, it gives CASMSGGYNEQFF.

This chain connects TRBV4-2 to TRBJ1-1, with 8 bases fitting TRBD1. The V gene's germline CDR1 is LGHNA and CDR2 YNFKEQ. The length of the CDR3 is 15 residues. After removal of 4 bases from V and 8 bases from J, the junction contained 12 bases not matched to a gene. The CDR3 nucleotides are TGTGCCAGCAGCCCCCGGGCAGGGGGCGAGAAAGAAGCTTTCTTT. It is translated as CASSPRAGGEKEAFF.

Many counts were recorded for this clone. Different DNA sequences within this sample yield the same CDR3. V and J are TRBV18 and TRBJ2-1; 8 bases fit TRBD2. The CDR3 consists of 15 residues. Germline trimming cut 6 bases from V and 6 bases from J; bases unmatched to any gene: 10. Germline values: CDR1 KGHSH, CDR2 LQKENI. CDR3 region: CASSPLAGELNEQFF. DNA for the CDR3: TGTGCCAGCTCGCCCCTAGCGGGCGAACTCAATGAGCAGTTCTTC.

The chain links TRBV10-3 to TRBJ1-2, with 7 bases identical to TRBD1. The germline V gene encodes CDR1 ENHRY and CDR2 SYGVKD. The CDR3 contains 15 residues. Trimming took 7 bases from V and 7 from J; bases not matched to a gene: 15. This chain's CDR3 is CAIKRQGDGSGGYTF. The CDR3, as DNA: TGTGCCATCAAGAGGCAGGGGGATGGTTCGGGTGGCTACACCTTC.

This clone has only a few counts. The chain couples TRBV7-5 to TRBJ1-2; the table calls TRBD1, which could not be checked here. TRBV7-5 is assigned pseudogene status. The CDR3 sequence is 18 residues long. DNA of the CDR3: TGTGTCAGAAGCGCAGTCTCGGAAGGTCGCCGACAGGGGTATGGCTACACCTTC. Its translation is CVRSAVSEGRRQGYGYTF.

The rearrangement links TRBV11-3 to TRBJ2-2; 9 bases align to TRBD2. V lost 0 bases to trimming and J lost 5 bases; unmatched junction nucleotides: 1. Germline V gene data show CDR1 as SGHNT and CDR2 as YENEEA. This CDR3 region has 15 residues. The CDR3 loop is CASSLDLAGTGELFF. Here the CDR3 DNA reads TGTGCCAGCAGCTTAGACCTAGCGGGGACCGGGGAGCTGTTTTTT.

CDR3 in DNA: TGTGCCTGGAGTGCACGGTATGGCTACACCTTC. Residues: CAWSARYGYTF. V gene TRBV30 combines with J gene TRBJ1-2; the D is unclear. Trimming stripped 1 base from V and 5 bases from J, with 5 bases between. The CDR3 sequence is 11 residues long. In germline, CDR1 is GTSNPN, CDR2 SVGIG (reference sequence).

This sequence joins TRBV5-5 and TRBJ2-5; D might be TRBD1 (6 bases). The CDR3 is 15 residues long. Germline loops: CDR1 SGHKS, CDR2 YYEKEE (reference sequence). V lost 2 bases to trimming and J lost 1 base, with 12 bases between them. The chain's CDR3 is CASSFAGEFQETQYF. The CDR3 nucleotides are TGTGCCAGCAGCTTTGCAGGGGAGTTCCAAGAGACCCAGTACTTC.

The V call is TRBV5-1, the J call TRBJ1-1, with D maybe TRBD1 (5 bases). The germline V gene has CDR1 SGHRS and CDR2 YFSETQ. Trimming removed 2 bases from V and 2 bases from J, with 10 bases in between. The CDR3 sequence is 14 residues long. The CDR3 coding sequence is TGCGCCAGCAGCTTCCTTGACAGTAACACTGAAGCTTTCTTT. Translating gives CASSFLDSNTEAFF.

The chain has TRBV25-1 and TRBJ1-6; no reliable D call. Trimming removed 5 bases at V and 5 bases at J, with 16 bases between. Germline V CDR1 and CDR2: MGHDK, SYGVNS. The CDR3 runs 16 residues. The CDR3 nucleotides read TGTGCCAGCAGTCCTCCCGGTGCAGGCCATAATTCACCCCTCCACTTT. Amino acid sequence: CASSPPGAGHNSPLHF.

The chain employs TRBV28 and TRBJ2-1; 12 bases align to TRBD2. Germline V gives CDR1 MDHEN, CDR2 SYDVKM. V dropped 5 bases and J dropped 8; count of bases not matched to a gene: 7. The CDR3 covers 15 residues. The CDR3 bases are TGTGCCAGCAGTCCAAGACTAGCGGGAGTTCATGAGCAGTTCTTC. Residues: CASSPRLAGVHEQFF.

This rearrangement joins TRBV2 to TRBJ2-1, with 8 bases aligning to TRBD2. Trimming cost V 4 bases and J 8 bases; bases outside gene matches: 7. Germline V lookup: CDR1 SNHLY, CDR2 FYNNEI. CDR3 length: 14 residues. The CDR3 DNA sequence: TGTGCCAGCAGTGTTCGGGAGGGCCTCGATGAGCAGTTCTTC. It is translated as CASSVREGLDEQFF.

The table lists this clone with a few counts. The chain joins TRBV7-8 to TRBJ1-2; 8 bases agree with TRBD1. The ends lost 5 bases at V and 6 bases at J; junction bases unmatched: 14. Germline-derived CDR1 and CDR2 are SGHVS and FQNEAQ. CDR3 size: 16 residues. The CDR3, as DNA: TGTGCCAGCAGCCTCATACAGGGGGAAACCTCTCATGGCTACACCTTC. It translates to CASSLIQGETSHGYTF.

This clone occurred a few times. The gene calls are TRBV5-6 and TRBJ1-2; D is uncertain. Per the germline V gene, CDR1 is SGHDT and CDR2 is YYEEEE. The CDR3 is 18 amino acids. Trimming shortened V by 5 bases and J by 4 bases, and 27 bases separated the two germline ends. CDR3 sequence: CASSPNTGYQYLPYGYTF. The CDR3 nucleotides read TGTGCCAGCAGTCCTAATACGGGATACCAATATTTGCCCTATGGCTACACCTTC.

This clone appeared a single time. The rearrangement uses TRBV30 and TRBJ1-3; no clear D gene. Germline CDR1 and CDR2: GTSNPN and SVGIG (reference sequence). The CDR3 covers 11 residues. The V end was cut by 3 bases, the J end by 4 bases, with 4 bases between. The CDR3: CAWSPGNTIYF. The CDR3 region has the DNA TGTGCCTGGAGCCCAGGAAACACCATATATTTT.

The CDR3 DNA reads as TGTGCCAGCAGCTCATACAGGGATGGGGAGCTGTTTTTT. This codes for CASSSYRDGELFF. The J gene is TRBJ2-2, the V gene TRBV7-2, with D perhaps matching TRBD1 (6 bases). The V gene's germline CDR1 is SGHTA and CDR2 FQGNSA. Trimming cost V 4 bases and J 8 bases, with 11 bases left between them. The CDR3 extends over 13 amino acids.